Reported below is one T cell receptor beta chain. This record comes from a study of blood T cell repertoires in COVID-19. Background on the study: PBMCs, B-cell-depleted T cells, or T cells were the source of the cDNA or gDNA that made up the material.

In the original processing: Amplifying reference gene primers gave estimates of nucleated cell counts. The repertoire was sequenced with immunoSEQ multiplex PCR; TCRdb's copy has only in-frame clones and lacks some. The V and J calls and clone size come from that table; D and trimming were worked out from the DNA. The sample consists of about 200,000 clones, more than 85% of them appearing once. This sequence originates from a woman aged 45 to 65 with COVID-19, enrolled during active disease. The sequenced material came from peripheral blood.

The CDR3 bases are TGCGCCAGCAGCCAAGAGGGACAGGCTCGGGAGCCCCAGCATTTT. It yields the protein CASSQEGQAREPQHF. This chain uses TRBV4-1 with TRBJ1-5; 8 bases line up with TRBD1. Germline assignment: CDR1 MGHRA and CDR2 YSYEKL. The trim removed 0 bases at V and 8 bases at J, leaving 6 bases unmatched. The CDR3 spans 15 residues.